This TCR beta chain was retrieved from a study of T cells in Graves' hyperthyroidism and ophthalmopathy. Study-level points and caveats: The model forecast ophthalmopathy, anticipating it by a median 6.5 months before onset. Among thyroid clonotypes expanded above 0.001, most also appeared in blood.

Regions amplified from RNA transcripts were the TCR beta CDR3 regions. When the TCR CDR3 underwent first-round RT-PCR, the HTBI primer set was used. Via MiXCR, TCRdb re-called the multiplex PCR reads, giving one row per CDR3 protein. The sample has a few hundred thousand distinct CDR3 sequences; 46% are singletons. Concerning this clonotype itself: Its antigen is not known.

CDR1 and CDR2 from the germline V gene are SGHTA and FQGTGA. V lost 1 base to trimming and J lost 5 bases; unmatched junction nucleotides: 2. This CDR3 comprises 15 residues. This chain uses TRBV7-3 with TRBJ2-2; 9 bases are a match to TRBD1. This TCR was recovered from an adult woman with Graves' disease, either hyperthyroidism or ophthalmopathy (not recorded which). The sample consisted of peripheral blood or thyroid tissue (not recorded which). The CDR3 loop is CASSLMGQGTGELFF. DNA for the CDR3: TGTGCCAGCAGCTTAATGGGACAGGGTACCGGGGAGCTGTTTTTT.